One sample yielded the 13 T cell receptor beta chains listed below, sequenced in a study of T cell responses to AZD1222 COVID-19 vaccine. Only in-frame clones appear in the TCRdb table, and some are missing; sequencing was by immunoSEQ multiplex PCR. Among fewer than 55,000 clones listed, about 90% were seen once. The sample consisted of peripheral blood, taken 28 days after the second AZD1222 dose. The source of these receptors is an adult who received the AZD1222 COVID-19 vaccine.

The rearrangement uses TRBV2 and TRBJ1-1; tentatively, D is TRBD1 (6 bases). This CDR3 comprises 17 residues. V was trimmed by 6 bases and J by 4 bases, leaving 24 bases between them. In germline, CDR1 is SNHLY, CDR2 FYNNEI. Written as DNA, the CDR3 is TGTGCCAGCAGAAGCACGAGGCAGGGGATGATCTCCACTGAAGCTTTCTTT. Its protein product is CASRSTRQGMISTEAFF.

The chain carries TRBV6-5 and TRBJ1-1; TRBD1 is a possible D gene (5 bases). Looked up from germline, CDR1 is MNHEY and CDR2 is SVGAGI. The CDR3 loop spans 13 amino acids. V was clipped by 6 bases and J by 2 bases, with 10 bases between them. The CDR3 DNA reads as TGTGCCAGCAGACTTCAGGGTAACACTGAAGCTTTCTTT. It codes for CASRLQGNTEAFF.

The gene calls are TRBV6-1 and TRBJ2-2, with D unresolved. Trimming took off 3 bases at V and 4 bases at J, with 9 bases between the two ends. CDR1 MNHNS and CDR2 SASEGT come from the germline V gene. There are 14 residues in the CDR3. CDR3 region: CASSELTGTGELFF. CDR3 DNA: TGTGCCAGCAGTGAGTTAACTGGCACCGGGGAGCTGTTTTTT.

This clone was observed a single time. The germline gene is not matched at one end of the junction; a read error may be the cause. The V and J genes are TRBV4-3 and TRBJ1-2; D possibly corresponds to TRBD1 (5 bases). The CDR3 runs to 16 residues. The V gene's germline CDR1 is LGHNA and CDR2 YSLEER. In nucleotides, the CDR3 is TGCGCCAGCAGCCAAGATTTACCAGGGCGAAACTCGAGAACACACTTC. Translation gives CASSQDLPGRNSRTHF.

The gene calls are TRBV19 and TRBJ1-6; TRBD1 aligns across 9 bases. V gave up 6 bases and J gave up 10 bases; unmatched junction bases: 10. The germline V gene encodes CDR1 LNHDA and CDR2 SQIVND (reference sequence). This CDR3 is 15 amino acids long. The CDR3 sequence: CASSPGTGSYSPLHF. CDR3 nucleotides: TGTGCCAGTAGCCCAGGGACAGGGTCTTACTCACCCCTCCACTTT.

Points on this clone: Additional DNA sequences in this sample encode the identical CDR3. The chain couples TRBV4-3 to TRBJ1-1; the D gene is possibly TRBD1 (5 bases). Per germline, CDR1 LGHNA and CDR2 YSLEER. Trimming stripped 0 bases from V and 4 bases from J, with 12 bases between. CDR3 length equals 15 residues. The CDR3 DNA sequence: TGCGCCAGCAGCCAAGATCTATCGGGGGGCACTGAAGCTTTCTTT. This translates into CASSQDLSGGTEAFF.

This chain links TRBV30 with TRBJ1-4, with a possible D match to TRBD1 (5 bases). V lost 5 bases and J lost 4, with 8 bases in between. There are 12 residues in the CDR3. The germline V gene has CDR1 GTSNPN and CDR2 SVGIG (reference sequence). The CDR3 here is CAWGAGNEKLFF. Here the CDR3 DNA reads TGTGCCTGGGGGGCCGGTAATGAAAAACTGTTTTTT.

This sequence joins TRBV19 and TRBJ1-1, with a tentative D call TRBD1 (5 bases). Trimming shortened V by 7 bases and J by 0 bases, and 18 bases separated the two germline ends. This CDR3 region has 16 residues. Germline-derived CDR1 and CDR2 are LNHDA and SQIVND (reference sequence). The CDR3: CASKEGGWGMNTEAFF. Written as DNA, the CDR3 is TGTGCCAGTAAAGAAGGTGGATGGGGGATGAACACTGAAGCTTTCTTT.

The gene calls are TRBV4-2 and TRBJ2-6, with a tentative D call TRBD1 (6 bases). The ends were cut back, 4 bases at V and 3 bases at J, with 22 bases in the middle. The CDR3 runs to 19 residues. Germline V gives CDR1 LGHNA, CDR2 YNFKEQ. The CDR3 DNA reads as TGTGCCAGCAGCCGCCAAATCGCAGGGGCCGTGGGTGGGGCCAACGTCCTGACTTTC. Translation: CASSRQIAGAVGGANVLTF.

This CDR3 is CASSLVQGGGNTEAFF. CDR3 nucleotides: TGTGCCAGCAGTTTGGTACAAGGGGGAGGGAACACTGAAGCTTTCTTT. This chain links TRBV28 with TRBJ1-1; weak D call: TRBD1 (6 bases). The CDR3 spans 16 residues. CDR1 and CDR2 (germline): MDHEN, SYDVKM. Trimming shortened V by 3 bases and J by 1 base, and 15 bases separated the two germline ends. The complete variable domain, with remaining parts taken from reference TRBV28 and TRBJ1-1, reads DVKVTQSSRYLVKRTGEKVFLECVQDMDHENMFWYRQDPGLGLRLIYFSYDVKMKEKGDIPEGYSVSREKKERFSLILESASTNQTSMYLCASSLVQGGGNTEAFFGQGTRLTVV.

The chain recombines TRBV7-2 with TRBJ2-5; 10 bases fit TRBD1. V trimming: 5 bases; J trimming: 1 base; junction bases outside the gene matches: 7. The CDR3 covers 16 residues. Germline V gene lookup returns CDR1 SGHTA and CDR2 FQGNSA. The CDR3 DNA sequence: TGTGCCAGCAGCCCGAGGGACAGGGGACGCCAAGAGACCCAGTACTTC. Amino acid sequence: CASSPRDRGRQETQYF.

The V gene is TRBV5-4, the J gene TRBJ2-2, with 8 bases fitting TRBD2. CDR1 and CDR2 from the germline V gene are SGHNT and YYREEE (reference sequence). The CDR3 is 15 amino acids. V was clipped by 4 bases and J by 4 bases; unmatched bases: 6. The DNA of the CDR3 is TGTGCCAGCAGCCTACCCGGGGGGGGCACCGGGGAGCTGTTTTTT. It specifies CASSLPGGGTGELFF. Supplemented by reference TRBV5-4 and TRBJ2-2, the full variable domain reads ETGVTQSPTHLIKTRGQQVTLRCSSQSGHNTVSWYQQALGQGPQFIFQYYREEENGRGNFPPRFSGLQFPNYSSELNVNALELDDSALYLCASSLPGGGTGELFFGEGSRLTVL.

J is TRBJ2-1 and V is TRBV3-1 (or the pseudogene TRBV3-2), with 8 bases lining up with TRBD2. CDR3 length: 17 amino acids. The germline gives CDR1 LGHDT, CDR2 YNNKEL (reference sequence). The J segment lost 9 bases and the V segment lost 0 bases, leaving 13 bases of the junction unmatched. Here the CDR3 reads CASSQDKSESGGGEQFF. Here the CDR3 DNA reads TGTGCCAGCAGCCAAGATAAGTCTGAGAGCGGGGGTGGTGAGCAGTTCTTC.